The sequence of this T cell receptor (beta chain) was determined in a study of radiotherapy plus CTLA-4 blockade in lung cancer. Study as a whole: For 15% to 20% of patients, objective responses occurred, and about 34% had disease control. Study-wide findings and caveats: TCR clones from tumors expanded in blood after radiotherapy plus ipilimumab.

CDR3 length equals 14 residues. V was clipped by 0 bases and J by 4 bases, with 8 bases between them. From germline, CDR1 is SGHRS and CDR2 YFSETQ. The table came from immunoSEQ multiplex PCR; TCRdb's copy has only in-frame clones and leaves some out. The data contain about 85,000 clones, approximately 83% of them singletons. As for this clone: Its antigen is undetermined.

Treatment of patients with chemo-refractory metastatic non-small-cell lung cancer consisted of focal radiation plus CTLA-4 blockade with ipilimumab. The receptor was isolated from a human donor with non-small cell lung cancer who had a partial response to radiotherapy plus ipilimumab. The sample consisted of peripheral blood, taken from a patient treated with radiotherapy plus ipilimumab. The genes are TRBV5-1 and TRBJ1-5; D remains unclear. The CDR3 bases are TGCGCCAGCAGCTTGGATGGCCTGAATCAGCCCCAGCATTTT. This codes for CASSLDGLNQPQHF.